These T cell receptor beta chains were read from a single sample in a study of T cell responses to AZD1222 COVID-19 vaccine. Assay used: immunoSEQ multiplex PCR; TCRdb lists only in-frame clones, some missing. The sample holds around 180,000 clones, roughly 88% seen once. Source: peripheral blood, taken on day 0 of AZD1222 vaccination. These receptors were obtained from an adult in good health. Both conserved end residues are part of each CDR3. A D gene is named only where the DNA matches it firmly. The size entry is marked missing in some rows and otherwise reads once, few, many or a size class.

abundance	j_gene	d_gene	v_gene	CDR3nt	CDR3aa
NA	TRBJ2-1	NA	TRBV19	TGTGCCAGTAGTACAGGGGGGCTCTACAATGAGCAGTTCTTC	CASSTGGLYNEQFF
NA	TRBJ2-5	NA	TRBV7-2	TGTGCCAGCAGCCCTCAGGGGAAAGAGACCCAGTACTTC	CASSPQGKETQYF
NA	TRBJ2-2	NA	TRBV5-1	TGCGCCAGCAGGAAGGGGGGCGACGGGGAGCTGTTTTTT	CASRKGGDGELFF
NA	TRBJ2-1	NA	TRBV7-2	TGTGCCAGCAGCTTAAATACCCAGTCCCACAATGAGCAGTTCTTC	CASSLNTQSHNEQFF
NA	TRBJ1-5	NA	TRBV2	TGTGCCAGCATCAGAGGGTACAATCAGCCCCAGCATTTT	CASIRGYNQPQHF
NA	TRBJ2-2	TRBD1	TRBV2	TGTGCCAGCAGTGCCCAAACAGGGGTCAGCGGGGAGCTGTTTTTT	CASSAQTGVSGELFF
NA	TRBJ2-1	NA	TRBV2	TGTGCCAGCAGTAGCCGGAATAATGAGCAGTTCTTC	CASSSRNNEQFF
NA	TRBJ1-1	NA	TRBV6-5	TGTGCCAGCAGTCCCGTCCTCATGAACACTGAAGCTTTCTTT	CASSPVLMNTEAFF
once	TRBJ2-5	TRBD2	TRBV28	TGTGCCAGCAGCTCGGGACTAGCGGGAGCTAGCCAAGAGACCCAGTACTTC	CASSSGLAGASQETQYF
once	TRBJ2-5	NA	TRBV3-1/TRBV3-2	TGTGCCAGCAGCCAAGATATCGGCATCCAGACCCAGTACTTC	CASSQDIGIQTQYF
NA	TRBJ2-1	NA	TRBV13	TGTGCCAGCAGCTTCGGACCCGAGCAGTTCTTC	CASSFGPEQFF
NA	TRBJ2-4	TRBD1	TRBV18	TGTGCCAGCTCACCCGGACAGGGAAGATACTTC	CASSPGQGRYF
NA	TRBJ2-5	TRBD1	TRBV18	TGTGCCAGCTCAAGGACAGGGGCCGGGGAGACCCAGTACTTC	CASSRTGAGETQYF
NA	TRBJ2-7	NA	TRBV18	TGTGCCAGCTCACCAGTGGCAGGGGCTACCTACGAGCAGTACTTC	CASSPVAGATYEQYF
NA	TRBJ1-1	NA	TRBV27	TGTGCCAGCAGTAACAGGACCGTGGTGAACACTGAAGCTTTCTTT	CASSNRTVVNTEAFF
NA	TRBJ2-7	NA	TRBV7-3	TGTGCCAGCAGCTTAAGGTCTTGGGCCAGCGAGCAGTACTTC	CASSLRSWASEQYF
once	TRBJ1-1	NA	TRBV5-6	TGTGCCAGCATCCTTACAGGGATGAACACTGAAGCTTTCTTT	CASILTGMNTEAFF